Listed below are T cell receptor beta chains from one sample, sequenced in a study of blood T cell repertoires in COVID-19. Measured with immunoSEQ multiplex PCR; TCRdb has only the in-frame clones, and not every one. The sample carries 160,000 or so clones, around 89% recorded once. The sample taken for sequencing was peripheral blood. Receptors were obtained from a woman in her forties with acute or convalescent COVID-19. The CDR3 runs from the conserved cysteine through the conserved F or W. Each record gives: clone size, V gene, J gene, D gene, CDR3 DNA, CDR3 protein. The D gene is left open where the match is weak. Clone size is stated in some rows and not others, as once, few, many or a class when expanded.

size: .; V: TRBV28; J: TRBJ1-4; D: TRBD1; DNA: TGTGCCAGCAGCCGGACAGGGAGTACTGAAAAACTGTTTTTT; CDR3: CASSRTGSTEKLFF
size: .; V: TRBV5-1; J: TRBJ2-7; D: .; DNA: TGCGCCAGCAGCTTGGACCGGGAGACCTACGAGCAGTACTTC; CDR3: CASSLDRETYEQYF
size: .; V: TRBV7-3; J: TRBJ2-1; D: TRBD2; DNA: TGTGCCAGCAGCTTAGGAGCGGGAGACATGGATGAGCAGTTCTTC; CDR3: CASSLGAGDMDEQFF
size: .; V: TRBV6-5; J: TRBJ1-1; D: TRBD1; DNA: TGTGCCAGCAGTTACTCGAGGACAGGGGACACTGAAGCTTTCTTT; CDR3: CASSYSRTGDTEAFF
size: once; V: TRBV2; J: TRBJ1-6; D: .; DNA: TGTGCCAGCAGCGACGGGGTCCTCAATTCACCCCTCCACTTT; CDR3: CASSDGVLNSPLHF
size: .; V: TRBV29-1; J: TRBJ2-1; D: TRBD2; DNA: TGCAGCGTCCGCAGGCGACTAGCGGACAATGAGCAGTTCTTC; CDR3: CSVRRRLADNEQFF
size: .; V: TRBV7-9; J: TRBJ2-1; D: .; DNA: TGTGCCAGCAGCTTAGTACTAGGATCCTACAATGAGCAGTTCTTC; CDR3: CASSLVLGSYNEQFF
size: once; V: TRBV12-3/TRBV12-4; J: TRBJ2-1; D: .; DNA: TGTGCCAGCAGTTTGAGGGGGAGCCAGTTCTTC; CDR3: CASSLRGSQFF
size: .; V: TRBV5-8; J: TRBJ1-2; D: TRBD1; DNA: TGTGCCAGCAGCTTGACCGGACAGGGAAGGGCTGGCTACACCTTC; CDR3: CASSLTGQGRAGYTF
size: once; V: TRBV6-1; J: TRBJ1-1; D: TRBD1; DNA: TGTGCCAGCAGTGAGTCAGGGGGCCCTGAAGCTTTCTTT; CDR3: CASSESGGPEAFF
size: .; V: TRBV2; J: TRBJ1-6; D: .; DNA: TGTGCCAGCAGTGACGGGGGGCCCAATTCACCCCTCCACTTT; CDR3: CASSDGGPNSPLHF
size: .; V: TRBV2; J: TRBJ2-2; D: .; DNA: TGTGCCAGCAGCGGGGACACCGGGGAGCTGTTTTTT; CDR3: CASSGDTGELFF
size: .; V: TRBV27; J: TRBJ2-1; D: TRBD2; DNA: TGTGCCAGCAGTTCAGGACTAGCGGGAATGATCGGTGAGCAGTTCTTC; CDR3: CASSSGLAGMIGEQFF
size: many; V: TRBV19; J: TRBJ1-5; D: .; DNA: TGTGCCAGTAGTATAGGGTGGGAGGCGGGACAGCCCCAGCATTTT; CDR3: CASSIGWEAGQPQHF
size: .; V: TRBV20-1; J: TRBJ1-5; D: .; DNA: TGCAGTGCTAGTCGGGGGGCGGACCAGCCCCAGCATTTT; CDR3: CSASRGADQPQHF
size: .; V: TRBV19; J: TRBJ2-5; D: TRBD1; DNA: TGTGCCAGTCACCCAGGGGGAGACCAAGAGACCCAGTACTTC; CDR3: CASHPGGDQETQYF
size: once; V: TRBV19; J: TRBJ2-7; D: TRBD1; DNA: TGTGCCAGTAGGGGACAGGGGGGTGGCTACGAGCAGTACTTC; CDR3: CASRGQGGGYEQYF
size: once; V: TRBV27; J: TRBJ2-7; D: TRBD2; DNA: TGTGCCAGCAGGCGAAGACTAGCGGGAGAGGGCTACGAGCAGTACTTC; CDR3: CASRRRLAGEGYEQYF
size: .; V: TRBV27; J: TRBJ2-3; D: .; DNA: TGTGCCAGCAAACAGGCGGATACGCAGTATTTT; CDR3: CASKQADTQYF
size: once; V: TRBV30; J: TRBJ2-7; D: TRBD2; DNA: TGTGCCTGGAGCGGGGACTACGGCAACGAGCAGTACTTC; CDR3: CAWSGDYGNEQYF
size: .; V: TRBV25-1; J: TRBJ2-3; D: .; DNA: TGTGCCAGCAGTGAAGCGGGGGCCACAGATACGCAGTATTTT; CDR3: CASSEAGATDTQYF
size: .; V: TRBV7-3; J: TRBJ2-3; D: .; DNA: TGTGCCAGCAGCCCTAGATGGGGGGGCGGACTCGGCACAGATACGCAGTATTTT; CDR3: CASSPRWGGGLGTDTQYF
size: .; V: TRBV28; J: TRBJ1-6; D: .; DNA: TGTGCCAGCAGGATCCAGGGTACGACTTCACCCCTCCACTTT; CDR3: CASRIQGTTSPLHF
size: .; V: TRBV30; J: TRBJ2-7; D: TRBD1; DNA: TGTGCCTGTACGGACAGGGGGACCTACGAGCAGTACTTC; CDR3: CACTDRGTYEQYF
size: .; V: TRBV28; J: TRBJ1-5; D: .; DNA: TGTGCCAGCAGTCCGCGCAGGGAGGGTCAGCCCCAGCATTTT; CDR3: CASSPRREGQPQHF
size: .; V: TRBV29-1; J: TRBJ2-3; D: .; DNA: TGCAGCGTTGAAGTCGCCAGCGCAGATACGCAGTATTTT; CDR3: CSVEVASADTQYF
size: .; V: TRBV11-2; J: TRBJ2-3; D: TRBD1; DNA: TGTGCCAGCAGCTGGCAGGGGGCAGATACGCAGTATTTT; CDR3: CASSWQGADTQYF
size: .; V: TRBV18; J: TRBJ2-1; D: .; DNA: TGTGCCAGCTCACTGTCCAGGGCTGATGAGCAGTTCTTC; CDR3: CASSLSRADEQFF
size: .; V: TRBV24-1; J: TRBJ2-3; D: TRBD2; DNA: TGTGCCACCAGTGACATCGAAACTAGCGTAGATACGCAGTATTTT; CDR3: CATSDIETSVDTQYF
size: .; V: TRBV4-1; J: TRBJ2-7; D: .; DNA: TGCGCCAGCAGCCAAGATGCACAGCACGAGCAGTACTTC; CDR3: CASSQDAQHEQYF
size: .; V: TRBV6-5; J: TRBJ1-5; D: TRBD1; DNA: TGTGCCAGCAGCGACAGGGGTCTTAGCAATCAGCCCCAGCATTTT; CDR3: CASSDRGLSNQPQHF
size: .; V: TRBV4-1; J: TRBJ2-1; D: .; DNA: TGCGCCAGCAGCCATTCCGTCGGGACACCTACCTACAATGAGCAGTTCTTC; CDR3: CASSHSVGTPTYNEQFF
size: .; V: TRBV5-6; J: TRBJ2-3; D: TRBD1; DNA: TGTGCCAGCAGCTGGGGACAGGTGAGCACAGATACGCAGTATTTT; CDR3: CASSWGQVSTDTQYF
size: .; V: TRBV21-1; J: TRBJ1-6; D: .; DNA: TGTGCCAGCAGCAACCGGGACAGGGGGCTTTCAGGCGGTTCACCCCTCCACTTT; CDR3: CASSNRDRGLSGGSPLHF
size: .; V: TRBV24-1; J: TRBJ2-1; D: TRBD1; DNA: TGTGCCACCAGTGATACAGGGGCGGGCTCCTACAATGAGCAGTTCTTC; CDR3: CATSDTGAGSYNEQFF
size: .; V: TRBV2; J: TRBJ2-3; D: TRBD2; DNA: TGTGCCAGCAGTTCTAGCGGGGGGGCCCCAGATACGCAGTATTTT; CDR3: CASSSSGGAPDTQYF
size: .; V: TRBV19; J: TRBJ1-2; D: TRBD1; DNA: TGTGCCAGTAGTCTTTTGGACAGGGAATTTAACGATGGCTACACCTTC; CDR3: CASSLLDREFNDGYTF
size: .; V: TRBV24-1; J: TRBJ2-1; D: .; DNA: TGTGCCACCAGTGATTCCCAGACTAGTAATGAGCAGTTCTTC; CDR3: CATSDSQTSNEQFF
size: .; V: TRBV28; J: TRBJ2-2; D: .; DNA: TGTGCCAGCAGCACAGGGACCGGGGAGCTGTTTTTT; CDR3: CASSTGTGELFF
size: .; V: TRBV5-1; J: TRBJ1-6; D: .; DNA: TGCGCCAGCAGCTTTATGACAGGTCCGAATAATTCACCCCTCCACTTT; CDR3: CASSFMTGPNNSPLHF
size: .; V: TRBV6-5; J: TRBJ1-3; D: .; DNA: TGTGCCAGCAGTTACTCGATGGGGCCCCCAGACACCATATATTTT; CDR3: CASSYSMGPPDTIYF
size: .; V: TRBV6-2/TRBV6-3; J: TRBJ2-3; D: .; DNA: TGTGCCAGCAGTTACTCCTCAGATACGCAGTATTTT; CDR3: CASSYSSDTQYF
size: .; V: TRBV29-1; J: TRBJ2-1; D: TRBD2; DNA: TGCAGCGTTTTCGGTCCTAGCGGGACCAATGAGCAGTTCTTC; CDR3: CSVFGPSGTNEQFF
size: .; V: TRBV30; J: TRBJ1-5; D: .; DNA: TGTGCCTGGAGCGAGAATAGCAATCAGCCCCAGCATTTT; CDR3: CAWSENSNQPQHF
size: .; V: TRBV20-1; J: TRBJ2-7; D: .; DNA: TGCAGTGCTAGTGATTCGGGGATTGCTTACGAGCAGTACTTC; CDR3: CSASDSGIAYEQYF
size: .; V: TRBV2; J: TRBJ1-3; D: TRBD1; DNA: TGTGCCAGCAACATACAGGGGGCTTCTGGAAACACCATATATTTT; CDR3: CASNIQGASGNTIYF